Shown below are 17 T cell receptor beta chains from a single sample sequenced in a study of CD8 T cells in Susac syndrome. Reverse transcription of roughly 0.5 to 1 ug RNA was carried out with random hexamers. TCRdb called the immunoSEQ multiplex PCR reads again in MiXCR, with one record for every CDR3 protein. The sample lists about 300,000 distinct CDR3 sequences, about 90% occurring once. The source material was CD4+ T cells from PBMCs. These receptors all come from a human donor with multiple sclerosis.

The chain employs TRBV7-2 and TRBJ2-2; D is perhaps TRBD2 (6 bases). Per germline, CDR1 SGHTA and CDR2 FQGNSA. V was trimmed by 0 bases and J by 7 bases, leaving 12 bases between them. CDR3 size: 15 residues. The CDR3 bases are TGTGCCAGCAGCTTAGCGGCGGGATTAGGCGGGGAGCTGTTTTTT. It is translated as CASSLAAGLGGELFF. Using reference TRBV7-2 and TRBJ2-2 for the parts outside the CDR3, the full variable domain is GAGVSQSPSNKVTEKGKDVELRCDPISGHTALYWYRQSLGQGLEFLIYFQGNSAPDKSGLPSDRFSAERTGGSVSTLTIQRTQQEDSAVYLCASSLAAGLGGELFFGEGSRLTVL.

V gene TRBV6-2 or TRBV6-3 combines with J gene TRBJ2-7; the D is unclear. The V gene lost 2 bases and the J gene lost 5 bases, with 10 bases spanning the gap. The germline V gene has CDR1 MNHEY and CDR2 SVGEGT. This CDR3 is 13 amino acids long. The CDR3 is CASSYVKVHEQYF. The DNA for the CDR3 is TGTGCCAGCAGTTACGTGAAAGTCCACGAGCAGTACTTC.

J is TRBJ2-3 and V is TRBV5-4; D gene ambiguous. The ends were cut back, 0 bases at V and 2 bases at J, with 7 bases in the middle. Per germline, CDR1 SGHNT and CDR2 YYREEE (reference sequence). The CDR3 loop spans 14 amino acids. The CDR3 spells CASSLEINTDTQYF. DNA of the CDR3: TGTGCCAGCAGCTTGGAGATCAACACAGATACGCAGTATTTT.

This chain uses TRBV2 with TRBJ1-5, with a weak D call TRBD1 (5 bases). The germline V and J ends were trimmed by 4 bases and 2 bases, with 12 bases remaining between them. The CDR3 is 15 residues long. The germline gives CDR1 SNHLY, CDR2 FYNNEI. The CDR3 protein is CASSGGGEGNQPQHF. The CDR3 DNA reads as TGTGCCAGCAGTGGGGGGGGTGAAGGCAATCAGCCCCAGCATTTT.

The V and J genes are TRBV10-3 and TRBJ2-7; D not resolved. Germline-derived CDR1 and CDR2 are ENHRY and SYGVKD. CDR3 length: 13 amino acids. The ends were cut back, 5 bases at V and 1 base at J, with 9 bases in the middle. CDR3 region: CAISRQLSYEQYF. The CDR3 DNA reads TGTGCCATCAGTAGGCAGTTATCCTACGAGCAGTACTTC.

The J gene is TRBJ2-1, the V gene TRBV7-2, with 10 positions matching TRBD2. The V segment lost 3 bases and the J segment 10 bases; nucleotides outside the gene matches: 12. The CDR3 contains 16 residues. CDR1 and CDR2 (germline): SGHTA, FQGNSA. CDR3 bases: TGTGCCAGCAGCTTCCTTAGCGGGAGGCCGGCAAGGGAGCAGTTCTTC. Protein product: CASSFLSGRPAREQFF.

The count of this clonotype is one. The chain uses TRBV11-2 and TRBJ2-1; a possible D gene is TRBD1 (6 bases). V lost 3 bases and J lost 2, with 11 bases in between. CDR1 and CDR2 from the germline V gene are SGHAT and FQNNGV. This CDR3 is built from 15 residues. The CDR3 nucleotides are TGTGCCAGCAGCTTGAGACAGGCCACCTACAATGAGCAGTTCTTC. This sequence encodes CASSLRQATYNEQFF.

The rearrangement links TRBV19 to TRBJ2-7, with 9 bases that match TRBD1. Trimming at V came to 11 bases and at J to 4 bases, leaving 12 bases not matched to a gene. Per germline, CDR1 LNHDA and CDR2 SQIVND (reference sequence). The CDR3 spans 14 residues. The CDR3 sequence is CASAPGTGIYEQYF. The CDR3, as DNA: TGTGCCTCCGCCCCTGGGACAGGGATTTACGAGCAGTACTTC.

The CDR3 protein is CASSPGLLRGDIQYF. The CDR3 DNA follows: TGCGCCAGCAGCCCTGGACTCCTTAGGGGAGACATTCAGTACTTC. The chain recombines TRBV5-1 with TRBJ2-4, with D possibly being TRBD1 or TRBD2 (5 bases each). Germline CDR1 reads SGHRS; CDR2 reads YFSETQ. The CDR3 has 15 amino acids. Deletions cut 4 bases from V and 8 bases from J, with 19 bases between. Drawing the rest from reference TRBV5-1 and TRBJ2-4, the complete variable domain is KAGVTQTPRYLIKTRGQQVTLSCSPISGHRSVSWYQQTPGQGLQFLFEYFSETQRNKGNFPGRFSGRQFSNSRSEMNVSTLELGDSALYLCASSPGLLRGDIQYFGAGTRLSVL.

The chain links TRBV7-2 to TRBJ2-2; D ambiguous. Trimming shortened V by 1 base and J by 0 bases, and 6 bases separated the two germline ends. The CDR3 totals 15 residues. From germline, CDR1 is SGHTA and CDR2 FQGNSA. The CDR3 DNA reads as TGTGCCAGCAGCTTAGTTGGGGCGAACACCGGGGAGCTGTTTTTT. This sequence encodes CASSLVGANTGELFF. Full variable domain (remainder filled in from reference TRBV7-2 and TRBJ2-2): GAGVSQSPSNKVTEKGKDVELRCDPISGHTALYWYRQSLGQGLEFLIYFQGNSAPDKSGLPSDRFSAERTGGSVSTLTIQRTQQEDSAVYLCASSLVGANTGELFFGEGSRLTVL.

The chain combines TRBV7-2 with TRBJ2-3; 13 nucleotides line up with TRBD2. Germline V CDR1 and CDR2: SGHTA, FQGNSA. The CDR3 consists of 19 residues. The trim removed 0 bases at V and 4 bases at J, leaving 10 bases unmatched. The CDR3 protein is CASSLARALAGGHADTQYF. CDR3 DNA sequence: TGTGCCAGCAGCTTAGCGAGGGCACTAGCGGGAGGGCACGCAGATACGCAGTATTTT.

The chain uses TRBV5-1 and TRBJ1-1; the D is unclear. V lost 4 bases and J lost 0, with 13 bases in between. CDR3 length: 15 amino acids. CDR1 SGHRS and CDR2 YFSETQ come from the germline V gene. The CDR3 here is CASSPRIGMNTEAFF. CDR3 DNA sequence: TGCGCCAGCAGCCCCCGGATCGGGATGAACACTGAAGCTTTCTTT.

Written as DNA, the CDR3 is TGTGCCAGCAGCTTCTACGGGACAGACACTGAAGCTTTCTTT. Amino acids: CASSFYGTDTEAFF. This chain uses TRBV11-3 with TRBJ1-1; the match to TRBD1 covers 7 bases. J lost 3 bases, V lost 3 bases, and 4 bases had no gene match. There are 14 residues in the CDR3. Per germline, CDR1 SGHNT and CDR2 YENEEA.

V is TRBV12-3 or TRBV12-4 and J is TRBJ2-5; 9 bases are shared with TRBD1. The CDR3 sequence is 15 residues long. V lost 6 bases, J lost 3 bases, and 8 bases stayed unmatched. In nucleotides, the CDR3 is TGTGCCAGCAGGCCGGACAGGGGATTGGAAGAGACCCAGTACTTC. This gives the protein CASRPDRGLEETQYF.

The chain links TRBV7-9 to TRBJ1-4; no definite D call. Between the trimmed V and J ends, which lost 1 base and 3 bases, there was a span of 12 bases. The CDR3 is 16 residues long. Looked up from germline, CDR1 is SEHNR and CDR2 is FQNEAQ (reference sequence). CDR3 in amino acids: CASSLGFGSSNEKLFF. DNA for the CDR3: TGTGCCAGCAGCTTAGGGTTTGGCAGTTCTAATGAAAAACTGTTTTTT.

This sequence joins TRBV19 and TRBJ2-1; TRBD2 matches at 8 bases. V trimming: 0 bases; J trimming: 10 bases; junction bases outside the gene matches: 14. The CDR3 length is 17 residues. Germline loops: CDR1 LNHDA, CDR2 SQIVND (reference sequence). CDR3 residues: CASSIDPLTGGPAEQFF. Written as DNA, the CDR3 is TGTGCCAGTAGTATAGACCCCCTCACGGGGGGGCCGGCGGAGCAGTTCTTC.

The chain combines TRBV29-1 with TRBJ2-1; D possibly matches TRBD1 or TRBD2 (6 bases each). Trimming stripped 6 bases from V and 4 bases from J, with 13 bases between. CDR3 length equals 13 residues. Germline values: CDR1 SQVTM, CDR2 ANQGSEA. CDR3 in DNA: TGCAGCGTGCGCGGGGACATTTACAATGAGCAGTTCTTC. It yields the protein CSVRGDIYNEQFF.